Listed below are T cell receptor beta chains from one sample, sequenced in a study of blood T cell repertoires in COVID-19. Profiling relied on immunoSEQ multiplex PCR, and the TCRdb table lists in-frame clones only, not all of them. The sample yields about 260,000 clones, roughly 86% seen once. Material: peripheral blood. The origin of the receptors is a woman aged 55-70 years with COVID-19, enrolled during active disease. CDR3s include the opening cysteine and the closing phenylalanine or tryptophan. A D gene is named only where the DNA matches it firmly. The size of a clone is reported for some rows only, either as once, few or many, or as a class for expanded clones.

d_gene: TRBD1
j_gene: TRBJ1-1
v_gene: TRBV28
abundance: -
CDR3aa: CASRRTGTGRSGRGAFF
CDR3nt: TGTGCCAGCAGGAGAACCGGGACAGGTCGGAGTGGCCGTGGAGCTTTCTTT

d_gene: -
j_gene: TRBJ2-1
v_gene: TRBV6-1
abundance: -
CDR3aa: CASSSFPSDEQFF
CDR3nt: TGTGCCAGCAGCAGTTTCCCGTCCGATGAGCAGTTCTTC

d_gene: -
j_gene: TRBJ2-2
v_gene: TRBV14
abundance: -
CDR3aa: CASSQYLRTGELFF
CDR3nt: TGTGCCAGCAGCCAATACCTGCGGACCGGGGAGCTGTTTTTT

d_gene: -
j_gene: TRBJ1-4
v_gene: TRBV11-1
abundance: -
CDR3aa: CASTTLGNEKLFF
CDR3nt: TGTGCCAGCACCACCCTCGGTAATGAAAAACTGTTTTTT

d_gene: -
j_gene: TRBJ1-3
v_gene: TRBV20-1
abundance: -
CDR3aa: CSASRGTIYF
CDR3nt: TGCAGTGCTAGCCGGGGGACCATATATTTT

d_gene: -
j_gene: TRBJ1-5
v_gene: TRBV5-1
abundance: once
CDR3aa: CASSLAAGGNQPQHF
CDR3nt: TGCGCCAGCAGCTTGGCGGCAGGTGGCAATCAGCCCCAGCATTTT

d_gene: -
j_gene: TRBJ2-3
v_gene: TRBV5-1
abundance: -
CDR3aa: CASSPGWERESTDTQYF
CDR3nt: TGCGCCAGCAGCCCGGGGTGGGAACGGGAGAGCACAGATACGCAGTATTTT

d_gene: -
j_gene: TRBJ1-1
v_gene: TRBV28
abundance: -
CDR3aa: CASIQGTEAFF
CDR3nt: TGTGCCAGCATTCAGGGCACTGAAGCTTTCTTT

d_gene: TRBD2
j_gene: TRBJ2-2
v_gene: TRBV9
abundance: -
CDR3aa: CASSASGFANTGELFF
CDR3nt: TGTGCCAGCAGCGCTAGCGGGTTCGCGAACACCGGGGAGCTGTTTTTT

d_gene: TRBD2
j_gene: TRBJ2-2
v_gene: TRBV2
abundance: -
CDR3aa: CASGASGTNTGELFF
CDR3nt: TGTGCCAGCGGGGCCAGCGGGACGAACACCGGGGAGCTGTTTTTT

d_gene: TRBD2
j_gene: TRBJ2-1
v_gene: TRBV11-3
abundance: -
CDR3aa: CASSLGLAGASSSYNEQFF
CDR3nt: TGTGCCAGCAGCCTAGGACTAGCGGGAGCCTCTAGCTCCTACAATGAGCAGTTCTTC

d_gene: -
j_gene: TRBJ1-4
v_gene: TRBV28
abundance: -
CDR3aa: CASSPPRGTNEKLFF
CDR3nt: TGTGCCAGCAGTCCCCCTCGCGGGACGAACGAAAAACTGTTTTTT

d_gene: -
j_gene: TRBJ1-1
v_gene: TRBV6-5
abundance: -
CDR3aa: CASSYGPDMEAFF
CDR3nt: TGTGCCAGCAGTTATGGGCCGGACATGGAAGCTTTCTTT

d_gene: TRBD2
j_gene: TRBJ2-1
v_gene: TRBV9
abundance: few
CDR3aa: CASSVTLAAYNEQFF
CDR3nt: TGTGCCAGCAGCGTAACACTAGCGGCCTACAATGAGCAGTTCTTC

d_gene: TRBD1
j_gene: TRBJ2-5
v_gene: TRBV11-2
abundance: -
CDR3aa: CASSWTGPLEYF
CDR3nt: TGTGCCAGCAGCTGGACAGGTCCCCTGGAGTACTTC

d_gene: TRBD2
j_gene: TRBJ2-7
v_gene: TRBV3-1/TRBV3-2
abundance: -
CDR3aa: CASSQGLAGGAGSYEQYF
CDR3nt: TGTGCCAGCAGCCAAGGACTAGCGGGAGGCGCCGGCTCCTACGAGCAGTACTTC

d_gene: -
j_gene: TRBJ2-7
v_gene: TRBV10-3
abundance: -
CDR3aa: CAISESPRDEQYF
CDR3nt: TGTGCCATCAGTGAGTCCCCCCGGGACGAGCAGTACTTC